This T cell receptor (beta chain) came from a study of cytomegalovirus exposure and HLA in healthy donors. The sample holds a few counts of this clone. Antigen unknown. Profiled with immunoSEQ multiplex PCR; TCRdb holds only in-frame clones, not every one. The sample consists of about 180,000 clones, 85% to 90% of them appearing once. General study findings and limits: Reports showed the classifier diagnosing cytomegalovirus status with high specificity and sensitivity. The authors listed 150 to 200 TCR beta chains as cytomegalovirus-associated. The tendency of first-cohort TCR clusters to co-occur in the roughly 130 validation repertoires emerged from a later analysis.

The TCR sequence derives from a woman aged 25 to 39 in good health and CMV-seronegative. What was sequenced was PBMCs.

DNA for the CDR3: TGTGCCAGCAGTAAACTAGCGGGGGACACCGGGGAGCTGTTTTTT. Translated: CASSKLAGDTGELFF. The chain joins TRBV6-4 to TRBJ2-2, with 11 bases matching TRBD2. The CDR3 spans 15 residues. Germline CDR1 and CDR2: MRHNA and SNTAGT. V shed 5 bases, J shed 3 bases, and the junction held 2 bases outside the gene matches.